This TCR beta chain stems from a study of T cell responses to AZD1222 COVID-19 vaccine. Study-wide results and caveats: Regions left unmutated in variants are reportedly the target of nearly half of spike-specific TCRs. With dominance at 160-218 and 743-854, vaccine-associated CD4 TCRs spanned spike. Possibly, clonal diversity was underestimated; donors were largely white British and included more females.

Worth noting for this clone: Its antigen remains unidentified.

Clones were read by immunoSEQ multiplex PCR, and TCRdb kept only the in-frame ones, dropping some. The data contain 80,000 or so clones, roughly 80% of them singletons. V was cut by 3 bases and J by 12 bases, with 18 bases left in between. Germline V gives CDR1 GTSNPN, CDR2 SVGIG (reference sequence). The CDR3 runs to 12 residues. V usage is TRBV30 and J usage is TRBJ2-7; perhaps TRBD1 as D (5 bases). This sample comprised peripheral blood, obtained 28 days after the second dose of the MenACWY control vaccine. This clonotype was obtained from an adult who received the MenACWY meningococcal vaccine as a control. CDR3 DNA: TGTGCCTGGAGCTACCAGGACACAAGGCGGTACTTC. This translates into CAWSYQDTRRYF.